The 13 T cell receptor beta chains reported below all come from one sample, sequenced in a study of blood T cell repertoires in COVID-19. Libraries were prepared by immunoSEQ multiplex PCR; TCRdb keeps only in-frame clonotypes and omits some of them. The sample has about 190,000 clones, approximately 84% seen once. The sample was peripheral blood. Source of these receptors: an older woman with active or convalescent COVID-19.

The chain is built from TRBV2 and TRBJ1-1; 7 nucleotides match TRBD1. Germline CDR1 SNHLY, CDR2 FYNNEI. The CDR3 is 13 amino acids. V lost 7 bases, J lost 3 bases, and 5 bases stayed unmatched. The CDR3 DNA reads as TGTGCCAGCAAGATACAGGGGTACACTGAAGCTTTCTTT. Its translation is CASKIQGYTEAFF.

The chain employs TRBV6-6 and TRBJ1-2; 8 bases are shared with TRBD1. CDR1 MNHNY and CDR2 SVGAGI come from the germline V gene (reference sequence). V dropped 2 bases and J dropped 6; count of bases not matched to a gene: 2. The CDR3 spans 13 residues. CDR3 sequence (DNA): TGTGCCAGCAGTTACGACAGGGGAAATGGCTACACCTTC. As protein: CASSYDRGNGYTF.

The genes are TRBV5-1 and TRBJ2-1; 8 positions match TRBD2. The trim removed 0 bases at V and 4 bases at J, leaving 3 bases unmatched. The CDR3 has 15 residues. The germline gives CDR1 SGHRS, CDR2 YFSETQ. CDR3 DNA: TGCGCCAGCAGCTTGGTAGGGACTAGTTACAATGAGCAGTTCTTC. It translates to CASSLVGTSYNEQFF.

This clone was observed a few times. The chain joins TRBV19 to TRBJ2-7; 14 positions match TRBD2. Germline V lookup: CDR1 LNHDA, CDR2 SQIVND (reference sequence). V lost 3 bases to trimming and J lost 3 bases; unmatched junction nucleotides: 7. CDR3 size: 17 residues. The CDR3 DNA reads TGTGCCAGTAGTATTAAGGGACTAGCGGGAGATCTCTACGAGCAGTACTTC. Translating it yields CASSIKGLAGDLYEQYF.

CDR3 nucleotides: TGTGCCACCAGTGGGACTAGCGGGAGCTATGAGCAGTTCTTC. This encodes CATSGTSGSYEQFF. The J gene is TRBJ2-1, the V gene TRBV24-1, with 13 positions matching TRBD2. The CDR3 is made up of 14 amino acids. The V and J ends lost 5 bases and 8 bases, in that order; junction bases with no gene match: 2. Germline assignment: CDR1 KGHDR and CDR2 SFDVKD.

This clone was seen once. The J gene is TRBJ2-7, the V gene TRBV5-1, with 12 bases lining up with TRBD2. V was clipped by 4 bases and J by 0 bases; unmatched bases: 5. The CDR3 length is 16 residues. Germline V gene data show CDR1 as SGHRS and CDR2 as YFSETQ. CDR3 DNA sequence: TGCGCCAGCAGCCCCTTACTAGCGGGAGGCTCCTACGAGCAGTACTTC. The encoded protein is CASSPLLAGGSYEQYF.

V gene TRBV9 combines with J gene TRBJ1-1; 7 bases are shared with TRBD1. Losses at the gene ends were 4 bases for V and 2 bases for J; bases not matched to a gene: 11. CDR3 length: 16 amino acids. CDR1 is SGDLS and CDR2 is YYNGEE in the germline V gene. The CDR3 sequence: CASSPEGGQSNTEAFF. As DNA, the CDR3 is TGTGCCAGCAGCCCGGAAGGGGGACAGTCCAACACTGAAGCTTTCTTT.

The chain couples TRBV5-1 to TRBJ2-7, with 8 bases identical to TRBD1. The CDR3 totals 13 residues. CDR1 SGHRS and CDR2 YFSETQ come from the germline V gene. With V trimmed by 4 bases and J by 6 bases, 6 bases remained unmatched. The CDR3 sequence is CASSRTDRGEQYF. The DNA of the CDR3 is TGCGCCAGCAGCAGAACCGACAGGGGCGAGCAGTACTTC.

The CDR3 loop is CASSPRRGSFTEAFF. The CDR3 nucleotides are TGTGCCAGCAGCCCCAGGCGGGGTTCGTTCACTGAAGCTTTCTTT. The chain recombines TRBV6-5 with TRBJ1-1, with no clear D. Germline CDR1 MNHEY, CDR2 SVGAGI. V was cut by 6 bases and J by 4 bases, with 18 bases left in between. The CDR3 sequence is 15 residues long.

This CDR3 is CASSVGQGIDTQYF. The CDR3 DNA reads as TGTGCCAGCAGCGTAGGCCAGGGGATAGATACGCAGTATTTT. V is TRBV9 and J is TRBJ2-3, with a weak D call TRBD1 (6 bases). CDR1 and CDR2 (germline): SGDLS, YYNGEE. V lost 0 bases and J 5 bases, leaving 10 bases between the germline ends. This CDR3 is 14 amino acids long.

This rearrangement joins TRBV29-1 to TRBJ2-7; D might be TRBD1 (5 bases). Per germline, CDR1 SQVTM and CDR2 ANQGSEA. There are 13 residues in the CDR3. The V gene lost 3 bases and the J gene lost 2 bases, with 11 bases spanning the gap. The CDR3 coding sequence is TGCAGCGTTGAGACAGATCTCCCCTACGAGCAGTACTTC. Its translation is CSVETDLPYEQYF.

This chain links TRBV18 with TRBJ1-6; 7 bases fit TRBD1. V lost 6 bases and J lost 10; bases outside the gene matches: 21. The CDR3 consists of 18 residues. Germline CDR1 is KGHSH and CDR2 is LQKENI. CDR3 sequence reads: CASSLRGVSAQGGSPLHF. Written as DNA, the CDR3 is TGTGCCAGCTCGCTCAGGGGGGTTTCAGCGCAGGGGGGATCACCCCTCCACTTT. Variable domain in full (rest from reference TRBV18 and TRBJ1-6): NAGVMQNPRHLVRRRGQEARLRCSPMKGHSHVYWYRQLPEEGLKFMVYLQKENIIDESGMPKERFSAEFPKEGPSILRIQQVVRGDSAAYFCASSLRGVSAQGGSPLHFGNGTRLTVT.

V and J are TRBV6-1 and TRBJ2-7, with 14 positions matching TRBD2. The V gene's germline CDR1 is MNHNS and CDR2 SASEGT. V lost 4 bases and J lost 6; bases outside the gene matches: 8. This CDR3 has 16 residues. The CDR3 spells CASSVTSGRAEGEQYF. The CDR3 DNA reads TGTGCCAGCAGTGTGACTAGCGGGAGGGCCGAGGGCGAGCAGTACTTC.